This TCR beta chain comes out of a study of T cell repertoires in cytomegalovirus infection. MiXCR, applied by TCRdb to the reads, yields one record per CDR3 protein. The sample has more than 650,000 distinct CDR3 sequences, 35% seen once. CDR1 and CDR2 (germline): SGHTA, FQGNSA. The CDR3 spans 13 residues. The V end lost 2 bases, the J end lost 9 bases, and 8 bases lay between the germline ends. Study-level results: Adding up the frequency of public TCR beta families identified people who carried CMV plus the relevant HLA.

This clonotype was detected a few times. Its antigen is still unknown. This receptor was taken from a human donor in good health (CMV status not recorded). Some clones in this sample may be carry-over from other donors' samples. Source material: PBMCs. The chain links TRBV7-2 to TRBJ1-6; no firm D call. CDR3 coding DNA: TGTGCCAGCAGCTTACTGGGTGGTTCACCCCTCCACTTT. Translated, it gives CASSLLGGSPLHF.